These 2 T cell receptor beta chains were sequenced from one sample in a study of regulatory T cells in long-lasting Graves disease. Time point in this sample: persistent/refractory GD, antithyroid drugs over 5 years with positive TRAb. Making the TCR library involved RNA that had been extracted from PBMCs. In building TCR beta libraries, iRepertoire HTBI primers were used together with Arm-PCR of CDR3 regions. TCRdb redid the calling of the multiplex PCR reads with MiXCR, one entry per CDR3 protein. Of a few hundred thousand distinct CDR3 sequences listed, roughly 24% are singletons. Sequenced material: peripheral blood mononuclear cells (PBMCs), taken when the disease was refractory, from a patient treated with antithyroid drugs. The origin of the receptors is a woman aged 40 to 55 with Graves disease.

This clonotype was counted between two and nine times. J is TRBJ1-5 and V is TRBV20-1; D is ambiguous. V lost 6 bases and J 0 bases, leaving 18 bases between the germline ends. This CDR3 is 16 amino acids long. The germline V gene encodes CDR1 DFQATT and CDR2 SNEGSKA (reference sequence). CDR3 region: CSAEATARYSNQPQHF. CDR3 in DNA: TGCAGTGCCGAGGCAACCGCTCGTTATAGCAATCAGCCCCAGCATTTT.

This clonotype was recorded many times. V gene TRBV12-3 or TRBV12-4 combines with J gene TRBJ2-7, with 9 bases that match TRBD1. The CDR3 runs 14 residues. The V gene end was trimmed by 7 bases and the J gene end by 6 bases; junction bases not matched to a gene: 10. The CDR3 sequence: CASTTGQGTREQYF. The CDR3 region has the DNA TGTGCCAGCACCACGGGACAGGGTACCCGCGAGCAGTACTTC.